The source of this T cell receptor (beta chain) is a study of shared clonotypes between healthy human individuals. TCRdb's copy holds only in-frame clones and misses some; the assay was immunoSEQ multiplex PCR. The table lists under 1,100,000 clones, roughly 70% of them singletons, with approximately 1.5% in the top ten. J lost 3 bases, V lost 6 bases, and 4 bases had no gene match. Germline CDR1 is SNHLY and CDR2 is FYNNEI. This CDR3 comprises 15 residues. The TCR was taken from a man between 18 and 35 years old in good health. The chain uses TRBV2 and TRBJ1-3, with 11 positions matching TRBD1. Sequencing was done on a sample of memory CD4+ T cells sorted from blood. Subset reported: CD45RA-negative fraction. The CDR3 protein is CASRSGTGGGNTIYF. DNA of the CDR3: TGTGCCAGCAGATCCGGGACAGGGGGTGGAAACACCATATATTTT. The full variable domain, with the rest looked up from reference TRBV2 and TRBJ1-3, is EPEVTQTPSHQVTQMGQEVILRCVPISNHLYFYWYRQILGQKVEFLVSFYNNEISEKSEIFDDQFSVERPDGSNFTLKIRSTKLEDSAMYFCASRSGTGGGNTIYFGEGSWLTVV.